The rows below give T cell receptor beta chains drawn from one sample of a study of CD4 T cells in relation to SARS-CoV-2 and coronaviruses. Produced via immunoSEQ multiplex PCR; TCRdb's table is partial and in-frame only. Among around 30,000 clones listed, roughly 76% were seen once. No antigen has been identified for these receptors. The material sequenced was memory CD4+ T cells from PBMCs, cultured in vitro. The receptors originated from an adult with COVID-19. Each CDR3 is given with its conserved first and last residue. A D gene is named only where the DNA matches it firmly. Clone size, where shown, is once, few, many, or a class for clones that have expanded.

j_call d_call v_call cdr3_length clone_size cdr3_nt cdr3_aa
TRBJ2-7 TRBD1 TRBV19 13 - TGTGCCAGTAGTCTGGGACAGGTCTACGAGCAGTACTTC CASSLGQVYEQYF
TRBJ2-3 TRBD1 TRBV19 18 - TGTGCCAGTAGTATAGCCCTGGACAGGAGCTCTAGCACAGATACGCAGTATTTT CASSIALDRSSSTDTQYF
TRBJ2-7 - TRBV13 18 few TGTGCCAGCAGCTTAGTCGCTCGACAGAGACCTCTTTCCTACGAGCAGTACTTC CASSLVARQRPLSYEQYF
TRBJ1-5 - TRBV6-2/TRBV6-3 14 - TGTGCCAGCAGTTACAGGGGAGGGGGTCAGCCCCAGCATTTT CASSYRGGGQPQHF
TRBJ2-7 - TRBV5-1 14 - TGCGCCAGCAGCTTGGAGGACGGGCATTACGAGCAGTACTTC CASSLEDGHYEQYF
TRBJ2-3 TRBD2 TRBV2 13 few TGTGCCAGCAGTGAGCGGGAGGGAGATACGCAGTATTTT CASSEREGDTQYF
TRBJ1-6 - TRBV28 12 - TGTGCCAGCAGGCCCCGACTTTCACCCCTCCACTTT CASRPRLSPLHF
TRBJ1-3 TRBD1 TRBV5-4 14 few TGTGCCAGCAGTTCAGGGGGCTCTGGAAACACCATATATTTT CASSSGGSGNTIYF
TRBJ2-3 - TRBV5-4 11 - TGTGCCAGCAGCTCCTCAGATACGCAGTATTTT CASSSSDTQYF
TRBJ2-7 - TRBV3-1/TRBV3-2 14 few TGTGCCAGCAGCCAAGTACCAGCAACCTACGAGCAGTACTTC CASSQVPATYEQYF
TRBJ1-5 - TRBV28 13 - TGTGCCAAAGGGCGCTATAGCAATCAGCCCCAGCATTTT CAKGRYSNQPQHF
TRBJ2-2 - TRBV2 12 - TGTGCCAGCGGAGGGGACACCGGGGAGCTGTTTTTT CASGGDTGELFF
TRBJ2-1 - TRBV7-2 13 - TGTGCCAGCAGCTTCGTCTCTAACCGTGAGCAGTTCTTC CASSFVSNREQFF
TRBJ2-5 - TRBV6-5 13 - TGTGCCAGCAGTCGGACTATCCAAGAGACCCAGTACTTC CASSRTIQETQYF
TRBJ2-1 TRBD2 TRBV18 13 - TGTGCCAGCTCGTCCGGGACTAGGGATGAGCAGTTCTTC CASSSGTRDEQFF
TRBJ1-6 - TRBV18 16 few TGTGCCAGCTCTCCGGCTCGGGAAGGCGATAATTCACCCCTCCACTTT CASSPAREGDNSPLHF
TRBJ1-2 - TRBV28 10 few TGTGCCAGCAGTCGCTATGGCTACACCTTC CASSRYGYTF
TRBJ2-2 - TRBV14 15 - TGTGCCAGCAGCCAGGAAACTCGCGGGTTCGGGGAGCTGTTTTTT CASSQETRGFGELFF
TRBJ2-3 - TRBV6-2/TRBV6-3 15 - TGTGCCAGCAGTTACTCCGTGGGTGGCACAGATACGCAGTATTTT CASSYSVGGTDTQYF
TRBJ2-3 - TRBV6-5 15 - TGTGCCAGCCAAGGCACCGGGACGGGCACAGATACGCAGTATTTT CASQGTGTGTDTQYF
TRBJ2-7 - TRBV5-1 13 few TGCGCCAGCAGCTACCAAGGGGGCTACGAGCAGTACTTC CASSYQGGYEQYF
TRBJ2-1 - TRBV28 15 - TGTGCCAGCAACTTAGGGGGACTCGGGGTAGATGAGCAGTTCTTC CASNLGGLGVDEQFF
TRBJ2-1 - TRBV20-1 14 - TGCAGTGCTAGTCCGGCGGGACCGTACAATGAGCAGTTCTTC CSASPAGPYNEQFF
TRBJ1-2 - TRBV7-8 14 - TGTGCCAGCAGCGCGGGACGGACTAACTATGGCTACACCTTC CASSAGRTNYGYTF
TRBJ2-3 TRBD1 TRBV24-1 14 - TGTGCCACCCAGGGACAGGTGAGCACAGATACGCAGTATTTT CATQGQVSTDTQYF
TRBJ2-4 TRBD1 TRBV19 19 - TGTGCCAGTAGTATAGGCATAACCCGGGACAGCATAGCCAAAAACATTCAGTACTTC CASSIGITRDSIAKNIQYF
TRBJ1-1 - TRBV6-4 13 few TGTGCCAGCAGTGTTGAGACAGGCAATAAAGCTTTCTTT CASSVETGNKAFF
TRBJ1-1 - TRBV5-4 13 few TGTGCCAGCAGCTTGGAAGGTGATAGTGAAGCTTTCTTT CASSLEGDSEAFF
TRBJ2-7 TRBD1 TRBV18 12 - TGTGCCAGTCAGGACAGGGGGCACGAGCAGTACTTC CASQDRGHEQYF
TRBJ2-5 - TRBV7-8 13 - TGTGCCAGCAGCTTAGGGTACGGGGAGACCCAGTACTTC CASSLGYGETQYF
TRBJ2-7 TRBD1 TRBV6-5 14 - TGTGCCAGCAGTCTGAGGACAGGGGTTTACGAGCAGTACTTC CASSLRTGVYEQYF
TRBJ2-1 - TRBV28 14 - TGTGCCACCCACAACGTAGGGACCTACAATGAGCAGTTCTTC CATHNVGTYNEQFF
TRBJ2-3 TRBD2 TRBV5-6 17 once TGTGCCAGCAGCTCACGTCTGGGCGGGAGTTCGGCGGATACGCAGTATTTT CASSSRLGGSSADTQYF
TRBJ2-3 TRBD1 TRBV7-2 14 - TGTGCCAGCAGCCAGGACAGGTTCACAGATACGCAGTATTTT CASSQDRFTDTQYF
TRBJ1-2 - TRBV18 14 - TGTGCCAGCTCACCACCGGGGAGGGTTCCCGGCTACACCTTC CASSPPGRVPGYTF
TRBJ2-1 TRBD1 TRBV25-1 17 once TGTGCCAGCAGTGAGTGGGGGGGGACAGGGTTAAGGAATGAGCAGTTCTTC CASSEWGGTGLRNEQFF
TRBJ1-1 - TRBV20-1 14 few TGCAGTGCTAGTAGGCATAGCATGAACACTGAAGCTTTCTTT CSASRHSMNTEAFF
TRBJ2-1 - TRBV4-2 13 - TGTGCCAGCAGCCAAGAGCAATCCCCTGAGCAGTTCTTC CASSQEQSPEQFF
TRBJ2-3 - TRBV6-2/TRBV6-3 17 - TGTGCCAGCAGTTACTTGTGGGAGGTTCGGGTGACAGATACGCAGTATTTT CASSYLWEVRVTDTQYF
TRBJ1-3 - TRBV20-1 12 - TGCAGTGCTAGTGCCGGGGGCAACACCATATATTTT CSASAGGNTIYF
TRBJ1-5 TRBD1 TRBV2 14 - TGTGCCAGCAGTACAGGGGGCACTTTCAAGCCCCAGCATTTT CASSTGGTFKPQHF
TRBJ2-7 TRBD1 TRBV6-5 14 few TGTGCCAGCAGCCCGGGACAGGCTTACTACGAGCAGTACTTC CASSPGQAYYEQYF
TRBJ2-1 - TRBV27 14 - TGTGCCAGCAGTTTAGTCCCGCGGTACAATGAGCAGTTCTTC CASSLVPRYNEQFF
TRBJ1-5 - TRBV3-1/TRBV3-2 15 - TGTGCCAGCAGCCAAGAAATGGGGGGCAATCAGCCCCAGCATTTT CASSQEMGGNQPQHF
TRBJ2-3 - TRBV7-9 15 once TGTGCCAGCAGCTTAGGACAGGCTAGTGTGAATACGCAGTATTTT CASSLGQASVNTQYF
TRBJ1-4 - TRBV21-1 18 - TGTGCCAGCAGCAAATTGGGGCAGGGGAACTCAACTAATGAAAAACTGTTTTTT CASSKLGQGNSTNEKLFF
TRBJ2-1 TRBD2 TRBV19 14 - TGTGCCAGTAGTATCGGCGGGAGGCACAATGAGCAGTTCTTC CASSIGGRHNEQFF
TRBJ2-1 - TRBV6-6 22 - TGTGCCAGCAGCTGGGGGACAGGAGGTCTAGGACTAGCAGGAAGCTCCTACAATGAGCAGTTCTTC CASSWGTGGLGLAGSSYNEQFF
TRBJ1-4 - TRBV6-5 15 - TGTGCCAGCAGTTACCGGGCAGCAGTCAATGAAAAACTGTTTTTT CASSYRAAVNEKLFF
TRBJ1-1 - TRBV6-2/TRBV6-3 14 - TGTGCCAGCAGTTACTCTGAAGGGAACACTGAAGCTTTCTTT CASSYSEGNTEAFF
TRBJ1-2 - TRBV19 15 - TGTGCCAGTACCCCGGCCCCCCGGGCTAACTATGGCTACACCTTC CASTPAPRANYGYTF
TRBJ2-7 TRBD1 TRBV23-1 17 - TGCGCCAGCAGTCAACAAGGAACAGGGGGGCCAGCCTACGAGCAGTACTTC CASSQQGTGGPAYEQYF
TRBJ2-2 TRBD2 TRBV4-2 17 - TGTGCCAGCAGCCCGGGGACTAGCGGGAGCCCCACCGGGGAGCTGTTTTTT CASSPGTSGSPTGELFF
TRBJ2-7 TRBD2 TRBV5-8 17 - TGTGCCAGCAGCCGCGGGACTAGCGGGATGAGGGGAGACGAGCAGTACTTC CASSRGTSGMRGDEQYF
TRBJ1-5 - TRBV6-5 15 - TGTGCCAGCAGTCTAGCCCCAGGGGCCCATCAGCCCCAGCATTTT CASSLAPGAHQPQHF
TRBJ1-1 - TRBV9 13 - TGTGCCAGCAGCGTAGCGACAGACACTGAAGCTTTCTTT CASSVATDTEAFF
TRBJ2-3 - TRBV7-3 14 - TGTGCCAGCAGCTCCTCGGGACTGGCGGATACGCAGTATTTT CASSSSGLADTQYF